Sequencing of this T cell receptor (beta chain) was carried out in a study of radiotherapy plus CTLA-4 blockade in lung cancer. Study-level results: TCR clones of tumor origin grew in blood after radiotherapy plus ipilimumab.

The table came from immunoSEQ multiplex PCR; TCRdb's copy has only in-frame clones and leaves some out. The table includes under 110,000 clones, 85% detected once. Comment on this clone: Its antigen is not identified.

The sample in question was peripheral blood, obtained from a patient treated with radiotherapy plus ipilimumab. The receptor was isolated from a human donor with non-small cell lung cancer that progressed on radiotherapy plus ipilimumab. Some clones in this sample may be carry-over from other donors' samples.

The CDR3 sequence: CASSQRMLEKLFF. The CDR3 bases are TGCGCCAGCAGCCAGAGGATGTTGGAAAAACTGTTTTTT. V gene TRBV4-3 combines with J gene TRBJ1-4; D gene unclear. The V end lost 3 bases, the J end lost 8 bases, and 10 bases lay between the germline ends. The CDR3 runs 13 residues. Germline CDR1 LGHNA, CDR2 YSLEER.